These T cell receptor beta chains were read from a single sample in a study of shared clonotypes between healthy human individuals. Some clones are missing from TCRdb's copy, which holds only in-frame ones; the method was immunoSEQ multiplex PCR. The repertoire holds approximately 2.4 million clones, approximately 94% seen once, with 0.13% in the top ten. Sequencing used naive CD4+ T cells sorted from blood. The origin of the receptors is a man between 18 and 29 years old in good health. Both conserved end residues are part of each CDR3. D genes are given only for firm matches. Some rows have no size entry. The others give once, few or many, or a class for an expanded clone.

d_gene: TRBD1; j_gene: TRBJ1-5; abundance: .; v_gene: TRBV6-5; CDR3nt: TGTGCCAGCAGATACGGGACAGTTGATAGCAATCAGCCCCAGCATTTT; CDR3aa: CASRYGTVDSNQPQHF
d_gene: .; j_gene: TRBJ1-3; abundance: .; v_gene: TRBV7-8; CDR3nt: TGTGCCAGCAGCCCCCGCGTAGGGCACACCATATATTTT; CDR3aa: CASSPRVGHTIYF
d_gene: TRBD2; j_gene: TRBJ2-5; abundance: .; v_gene: TRBV2; CDR3nt: TGTGCCAGCACACGACTAGCGGGGGGAGAGACCCAGTACTTC; CDR3aa: CASTRLAGGETQYF
d_gene: .; j_gene: TRBJ1-5; abundance: .; v_gene: TRBV6-1; CDR3nt: TGTGCCAGCAGTGAAGCGCTATCGGGGAAGGGTGATCAGCCCCAGCATTTT; CDR3aa: CASSEALSGKGDQPQHF
d_gene: TRBD1; j_gene: TRBJ2-6; abundance: .; v_gene: TRBV6-1; CDR3nt: TGTGCCAGCAGTGGGACAGGTACTACCTCCCCTGGGGCCAACGTCCTGACTTTC; CDR3aa: CASSGTGTTSPGANVLTF
d_gene: .; j_gene: TRBJ2-2; abundance: .; v_gene: TRBV7-2; CDR3nt: TGTGCCAGCAGCTTCCGCGGCACCGGGGAGCTGTTTTTT; CDR3aa: CASSFRGTGELFF
d_gene: TRBD1; j_gene: TRBJ1-6; abundance: .; v_gene: TRBV7-3; CDR3nt: TGTGCCAGCAGCTTTGGGACAGTCCTTTCCCCCCTCCACTTT; CDR3aa: CASSFGTVLSPLHF
d_gene: .; j_gene: TRBJ2-7; abundance: .; v_gene: TRBV30; CDR3nt: TGTGCCTGGAGTGTAAGCAGGGGGGCGGAGTACTTC; CDR3aa: CAWSVSRGAEYF
d_gene: TRBD2; j_gene: TRBJ2-7; abundance: .; v_gene: TRBV7-6; CDR3nt: TGTGCCAGCAGCCGGACTAGCGGGAGCACCTACGAGCAGTACTTC; CDR3aa: CASSRTSGSTYEQYF
d_gene: .; j_gene: TRBJ1-5; abundance: .; v_gene: TRBV19; CDR3nt: TGTGCCAGTAGTATAGGCAATCAGCCCCAGCATTTT; CDR3aa: CASSIGNQPQHF
d_gene: TRBD2; j_gene: TRBJ2-3; abundance: .; v_gene: TRBV7-2; CDR3nt: TGTGCCAGCAGCCCAGTAGGGACTAGCGGTAGGGATACGCAGTATTTT; CDR3aa: CASSPVGTSGRDTQYF
d_gene: .; j_gene: TRBJ2-7; abundance: .; v_gene: TRBV28; CDR3nt: TGTGCCAGCAGTTTCAGCTGGGCAGGGGATCGGTACGAGCAGTACTTC; CDR3aa: CASSFSWAGDRYEQYF
d_gene: .; j_gene: TRBJ1-6; abundance: .; v_gene: TRBV19; CDR3nt: TGTGCCAGTAGCAACCCTACAGGGAATAATTCACCCCTCCACTTT; CDR3aa: CASSNPTGNNSPLHF
d_gene: TRBD2; j_gene: TRBJ2-7; abundance: .; v_gene: TRBV28; CDR3nt: TGTGCCAGCATAGCGGGGACTAGCGGGCTCTACGAGCAGTACTTC; CDR3aa: CASIAGTSGLYEQYF
d_gene: .; j_gene: TRBJ2-1; abundance: .; v_gene: TRBV5-1; CDR3nt: TGCGCCAGTTCAGGGTTAAGTTCCTACAATGAGCAGTTCTTC; CDR3aa: CASSGLSSYNEQFF
d_gene: .; j_gene: TRBJ1-2; abundance: .; v_gene: TRBV6-5; CDR3nt: TGTGCCAGCAGTTCCAGGGACGTTAGGGGCTACACCTTC; CDR3aa: CASSSRDVRGYTF
d_gene: TRBD1; j_gene: TRBJ1-1; abundance: .; v_gene: TRBV30; CDR3nt: TGTGCCTGGACCGGACAGGGGGGCACTGAAGCTTTCTTT; CDR3aa: CAWTGQGGTEAFF
d_gene: .; j_gene: TRBJ2-7; abundance: .; v_gene: TRBV6-5; CDR3nt: TGTGCCAGCAGTTACTCGCCCCAGAAGGGCGAGCAGTACTTC; CDR3aa: CASSYSPQKGEQYF
d_gene: .; j_gene: TRBJ1-2; abundance: .; v_gene: TRBV28; CDR3nt: TGTGCCAGCACCGAACAGGGCCCTAACTATGGCTACACCTTC; CDR3aa: CASTEQGPNYGYTF
d_gene: .; j_gene: TRBJ2-4; abundance: .; v_gene: TRBV7-2; CDR3nt: TGTGCCAGCAGCTTAGTTTCCGGGATGGACATTCAGTACTTC; CDR3aa: CASSLVSGMDIQYF
d_gene: TRBD1; j_gene: TRBJ1-3; abundance: once; v_gene: TRBV6-5; CDR3nt: TGTGCCAGCAGTACCGACAGGGGACACACCATATATTTT; CDR3aa: CASSTDRGHTIYF
d_gene: .; j_gene: TRBJ1-4; abundance: once; v_gene: TRBV29-1; CDR3nt: TGCAGCGTTGGCGCAACTAATGAAAAACTGTTTTTT; CDR3aa: CSVGATNEKLFF
d_gene: .; j_gene: TRBJ2-7; abundance: once; v_gene: TRBV7-3; CDR3nt: TGTGCCAGCAGATACGAGTCCGAGCAGTACTTC; CDR3aa: CASRYESEQYF
d_gene: .; j_gene: TRBJ1-6; abundance: .; v_gene: TRBV7-8; CDR3nt: TGTGCCAGCAGCCTAAGACAGGCACAAAGCTCCTATAATTCACCCCTCCACTTT; CDR3aa: CASSLRQAQSSYNSPLHF